Listed below are T cell receptor beta chains from one sample, sequenced in a study of blood T cell repertoires in COVID-19. TCRdb's table, derived via immunoSEQ multiplex PCR, lists solely in-frame clones and lacks some. The sample shows a few hundred thousand clones, 65% to 90% of them seen only once. The source material was peripheral blood. The receptor source for this set is a human donor in a cohort sampled during active COVID-19. The CDR3 runs from the conserved cysteine through the conserved F or W. D genes are given only for firm matches. Clone size, where shown, is once, few, many, or a class for clones that have expanded.

>TRBV6-5|-|TRBD1|TRBJ1-5
TGTGCCAGCGGACGACAGGGAAGTCAGCCCCAGCATTTT
CASGRQGSQPQHF
>TRBV6-5|-|TRBD2|TRBJ2-1
TGTGCCAGCAACCCTGGGGCTAGCGGGTACAATGAGCAGTTCTTC
CASNPGASGYNEQFF
>TRBV24-1|once|TRBD1|TRBJ1-1
TGTGCCACCAGTGATTTGGTCCAGGGGGACACTGAAGCTTTCTTT
CATSDLVQGDTEAFF
>TRBV6-5|-|TRBD2|TRBJ2-7
TGTGCCAGCAGTTACTCATCTAGCGGGGCTTACGAGCAGTACTTC
CASSYSSSGAYEQYF
>TRBV27|many|-|TRBJ1-1
TGTGCCAGCAGCCGGGCTTTGCGGTATGGAGGAACTGAAGCTTTCTTT
CASSRALRYGGTEAFF
>TRBV18|-|-|TRBJ1-1
TGTGCCAGCTCAGCTGGGGCCCCCATGAACACTGAAGCTTTCTTT
CASSAGAPMNTEAFF
>TRBV7-2|-|TRBD1|TRBJ2-3
TGTGCCAGCAGCTTTAGGCGACAGGGGGACACAGATACGCAGTATTTT
CASSFRRQGDTDTQYF
>TRBV2|many|TRBD1|TRBJ1-3
TGTGCCAGCATAAGTCCTGAACAGGGGGCTGGAAACACCATATATTTT
CASISPEQGAGNTIYF
>TRBV5-1|-|TRBD1|TRBJ2-3
TGCGCCAGCAGCATCGCAGGGGGCGATACGCAGTATTTT
CASSIAGGDTQYF
>TRBV5-1|-|TRBD1|TRBJ1-2
TGCGCCAGCAGCTCCTCCGGGACAGCTCTCAGTTACACCTTC
CASSSSGTALSYTF
>TRBV5-6|-|-|TRBJ2-1
TGTGCCAGCAGTCAGCGGACCCAGGCGTTCTTC
CASSQRTQAFF
>TRBV27|-|-|TRBJ1-5
TGTGCCAGCAGTTCTCCAGCAGGGTCGGCTCAGCCCCAGCATTTT
CASSSPAGSAQPQHF
>TRBV21-1|many|-|TRBJ2-3
TGTGCCAGCAGCATATACAGGGTCTCGGGCACAGATACGCAGTATTTT
CASSIYRVSGTDTQYF
>TRBV6-6|-|-|TRBJ1-2
TGTGCCAGCAGTAACGGGACACAGACTAACTATGGCTACACCTTC
CASSNGTQTNYGYTF
>TRBV4-2|-|TRBD1|TRBJ1-1
TGTGCCAGCAGCCAAGATTATAGACAGGGCGGAGAAGCTTTCTTT
CASSQDYRQGGEAFF
>TRBV10-3|-|-|TRBJ2-3
TGTGCCATCACCCCAGGCAACGGGGGATACGCAGATACGCAGTATTTT
CAITPGNGGYADTQYF
>TRBV25-1|few|-|TRBJ1-5
TGTGCCAGCACGGGGGGTGCCGGCAATCAGCCCCAGCATTTT
CASTGGAGNQPQHF
>TRBV27|-|TRBD1|TRBJ2-7
TGTGCCAGCAGTCACGAACAGGGGTTGCACGAGCAGTACTTC
CASSHEQGLHEQYF
>TRBV18|-|-|TRBJ1-1
TGTGCCAGCTCACCCTCTGTACGCGGGGACACTGAAGCTTTCTTT
CASSPSVRGDTEAFF
>TRBV7-2|-|-|TRBJ2-3
TGTGCCAGCAGCTTTGGTAGCGGCGGATACACAGATACGCAGTATTTT
CASSFGSGGYTDTQYF
>TRBV4-1|-|-|TRBJ2-7
TGCGCCAGCAGCCAAGAGGAAGTTCAGGGATACGAGCAGTACTTC
CASSQEEVQGYEQYF
>TRBV5-1|-|-|TRBJ1-1
TGCGCCAGCAGCCCCAGGACAGACAAGAACACTGAAGCTTTCTTT
CASSPRTDKNTEAFF
>TRBV6-1|-|-|TRBJ2-7
TGTGCCAGCAGTGACGGGGGAGAAAGTTACGAGCAGTACTTC
CASSDGGESYEQYF
>TRBV4-2|many|TRBD2|TRBJ2-1
TGTGCCAGCAGCCAAGTTCTAGCGGGGGGCGCTAAAAGAGACAATGAGCAGTTCTTC
CASSQVLAGGAKRDNEQFF
>TRBV6-4|once|-|TRBJ2-2
TGTGCCAGCAGTGAGGTGTGGGGGCTGAACACCGGGGAGCTGTTTTTT
CASSEVWGLNTGELFF
>TRBV18|-|TRBD1|TRBJ1-2
TGTGCCAGCTCTTCCGGGACAGGGGAATTAAACTATGGCTACACCTTC
CASSSGTGELNYGYTF
>TRBV5-5|-|-|TRBJ1-4
TGTGCCAGCAGTTCCCCGGAGGGGACTAATGAAAAACTGTTTTTT
CASSSPEGTNEKLFF
>TRBV27|-|TRBD1|TRBJ1-5
TGTGCCAGCAGTTTACTAGGTGAGACAGGGCGTTACCAGCCCCAGCATTTT
CASSLLGETGRYQPQHF
>TRBV2|-|-|TRBJ1-5
TGTGCCAGCAGTGTCCACTTTAGCAATCAGCCCCAGCATTTT
CASSVHFSNQPQHF
>TRBV3-1/TRBV3-2|-|-|TRBJ1-4
TGTGCCAGCAGCCACCGTCAAGGGGGTCTTTCTGGGGAAAAACTGTTTTTT
CASSHRQGGLSGEKLFF
>TRBV6-5|-|-|TRBJ1-1
TGTGCCAGCAGTTACTCGTCTACAGTGAACACTGAAGCTTTCTTT
CASSYSSTVNTEAFF
>TRBV12-5|-|-|TRBJ1-2
TGTGCTAGCTCCAGGGGCTGGGTCTATGGCTACACCTTC
CASSRGWVYGYTF
>TRBV5-5|-|-|TRBJ2-7
TGTGCCAGCAGCTCGCCGGGAGCCTCGCCCGAGCAGTACTTC
CASSSPGASPEQYF
>TRBV7-2|-|-|TRBJ2-5
TGTGCCAGCAGCCGGACCGGGTCACAGGGAATTGGAGAGACCCAGTACTTC
CASSRTGSQGIGETQYF
>TRBV7-8|-|-|TRBJ1-1
TGTGCCAGCAGCTTAGGTGGCTATGGGGGGGCAACTTTCTTT
CASSLGGYGGATFF
>TRBV5-8|-|-|TRBJ2-1
-
CASSLGQGPPLWQFF
>TRBV6-5|few|-|TRBJ2-7
TGTGCCAGCAGGCTACACAGGTATTCCTACGAGCAGTACTTC
CASRLHRYSYEQYF
>TRBV28|-|TRBD1|TRBJ2-7
TGTGCCAGCAGTAAGGTCCAGGGGGCAAGCTACGAGCAGTACTTC
CASSKVQGASYEQYF
>TRBV24-1|-|-|TRBJ1-4
TGTGCCACCAGTGTCGGGGCTCCGGGGGGAAAACTGTTTTTT
CATSVGAPGGKLFF
>TRBV18|few|-|TRBJ1-5
TGTGCCAGCTCCCGACAACCGGATCGGCCCCAGCATTTT
CASSRQPDRPQHF
>TRBV29-1|-|TRBD1|TRBJ1-2
TGCAGCGTTGAAGTATCGGGACAGGGACCGTATGGCTACACCTTC
CSVEVSGQGPYGYTF
>TRBV6-5|-|-|TRBJ1-1
TGTGCCAGCAGCCGGCTGGACATTTCGAACACTGAAGCTTTCTTT
CASSRLDISNTEAFF
>TRBV6-5|few|TRBD1|TRBJ1-2
TGTGCCAGCAGTCGACAGGGGCCCTATGGCTACACCTTC
CASSRQGPYGYTF
>TRBV18|-|TRBD1|TRBJ2-1
TGTGCCAGCTCAAGTGCAGGGGGCTCCTACAATGAGCAGTTCTTC
CASSSAGGSYNEQFF
>TRBV9|-|-|TRBJ2-7
TGTGCCAGCAGCGCTTTTTCCGGGACAAGTTTTAACGAGCAGTACTTC
CASSAFSGTSFNEQYF
>TRBV5-6|-|TRBD1|TRBJ2-2
TGTGCCAGCAGCTCGGGCGCCGGGACAGCGTCCGGGGAGCTGTTTTTT
CASSSGAGTASGELFF
>TRBV5-4|-|TRBD1|TRBJ2-7
TGTGCCAGCAGCTTACGACAGGGGGCCGGCGAGCAGTACTTC
CASSLRQGAGEQYF
>TRBV4-1|-|-|TRBJ1-5
TGCGCCAGCAGCCTCTCAGACAGAAGGTCAGATCAGCCCCAGCATTTT
CASSLSDRRSDQPQHF